One sample yielded the 18 T cell receptor beta chains listed below, sequenced in a study of Graves' ophthalmopathy and Graves' hyperthyroidism. Amplified material comprised TCR beta CDR3 regions derived from RNA transcripts. HTBI primers were employed in first-round RT-PCR, then a second-round multiplex PCR followed. TCRdb recomputed calls from the multiplex PCR reads with MiXCR, one row per CDR3 protein. The sample has 650,000 to 800,000 distinct CDR3 sequences; more than 40% are singletons. The sample consisted of peripheral blood. The receptor set was obtained from an adult man with Graves' ophthalmopathy.

With respect to this clonotype: A much larger clonotype is one base distant, so this may be a read error. The CDR3 region is CASGLEGLRAF. The DNA of the CDR3 is TGTGCTAGTGGTTTGGAGGGTCTTCGGGCCTTC. The chain joins TRBV12-3 or TRBV12-4 to TRBJ1-2; D call uncertain. The CDR3 is 11 residues long.

Points on this clonotype: A much larger clone lies one base from this, so it may be a read error. This chain connects TRBV14 to TRBJ1-2; 9 nucleotides align to TRBD1. In germline, CDR1 is SGHDN, CDR2 FVKESK. The CDR3 has 12 residues. Unmatched junction bases numbered 6, after V lost 3 bases and J lost 13 bases. The CDR3: CASSQRDRDCTF. The CDR3 DNA reads TGTGCCAGCAGCCAGAGGGACAGGGACTGCACCTTC.

This clonotype has a count of ten or more. V usage is TRBV10-3 and J usage is TRBJ2-7, with D possibly matching TRBD1 (6 bases). Trimming removed 8 bases at V and 5 bases at J, with 13 bases between. Germline lookup yields CDR1 ENHRY and CDR2 SYGVKD. The CDR3 has 12 residues. The CDR3 coding sequence is TGTGCCATCGGTACCAGGGGCGACGAGCAGTACTTC. It codes for CAIGTRGDEQYF.

Worth noting for this clonotype: A much bigger clone sits one base away, suggesting this may be a read error. The gene calls are TRBV10-3 and TRBJ1-1; no reliable D call. Germline V CDR1 and CDR2: ENHRY, SYGVKD. The CDR3 runs to 11 residues. V lost 6 bases to trimming and J lost 5 bases, with 7 bases between them. CDR3 in DNA: TGTGCCATCAGGGGAAAGACTGAAGCTTTCTTT. Protein product: CAIRGKTEAFF.

In this sample, this clonotype turned up many times. V usage is TRBV12-3 or TRBV12-4 and J usage is TRBJ2-7, with D possibly TRBD2 on 6 matching bases. The CDR3 is made up of 11 amino acids. Trimming removed 6 bases from V and 5 bases from J, with 8 bases in between. In nucleotides, the CDR3 is TGTGCCAGCAGCGGGGGAAACGAGCAGTACTTC. Protein: CASSGGNEQYF.

As regards this clonotype: A read error is possible here, since a much larger clone lies one base away. The CDR3, as DNA: TGCGCCAGCAGCTTGTCTCCAGGGGGCGCAGGAGAAATACTGTTTTTT. Its translation: CASSLSPGGAGEILFF. This chain connects TRBV5-1 to TRBJ1-4; 8 nucleotides line up with TRBD1. The CDR3 length is 16 residues. The V gene's germline CDR1 is SGHRS and CDR2 YFSETQ.

This clonotype turned up a few times. It may be a read error: a sequence one base away is much more abundant. The gene calls are TRBV29-1 and TRBJ2-5; D is unclear. Germline CDR1 and CDR2: SQVTM and ANQGSEA. The CDR3 sequence is 12 residues long. The CDR3 DNA reads TGCAGCGTTGTTTCCAGCCAAGAGGCCCAGTACTTC. It encodes CSVVSSQEAQYF.

The chain employs TRBV7-3 and TRBJ1-5; 9 bases align to TRBD1. CDR1 is SGHTA, CDR2 FQGTGA, per germline. The V gene end was trimmed by 2 bases and the J gene end by 7 bases; junction bases not matched to a gene: 12. This CDR3 spans 17 amino acids. The CDR3 loop is CASSLVPTGQGAQPQHF. In nucleotides, the CDR3 is TGTGCCAGCAGCTTAGTTCCGACGGGACAGGGAGCCCAGCCCCAGCATTTT.

This clonotype was recorded at least ten times. The rearrangement joins TRBV5-6 to TRBJ2-7, with 9 bases matching TRBD1. Germline assignment: CDR1 SGHDT and CDR2 YYEEEE. V lost 5 bases, J lost 7 bases, and 7 bases stayed unmatched. The CDR3 consists of 13 residues. As DNA, the CDR3 is TGTGCCAGCAGTCAGACAGGGGGGTGGGAGCAGTACTTC. Protein sequence: CASSQTGGWEQYF.

This rearrangement joins TRBV10-2 to TRBJ2-5; D gene unclear. Germline CDR1 is WSHSY and CDR2 is SAAADI. The CDR3 consists of 13 residues. With 4 bases removed from V and 4 bases from J, the gap between germline ends came to 10 bases. Written as DNA, the CDR3 is TGCGCCAGCAGTGGCGCCATGGCAGAGACCCAGTACTTC. This encodes CASSGAMAETQYF.

This clonotype was counted at least ten times. V and J are TRBV7-9 and TRBJ2-7, with 8 bases fitting TRBD1. The germline gives CDR1 SEHNR, CDR2 FQNEAQ (reference sequence). The CDR3 length is 14 residues. With 4 bases clipped from V and 2 bases from J, the junction kept 4 bases outside the gene matches. The CDR3, as DNA: TGTGCCAGCAGCTCCAGGGGGCACCCCTACGAGCAGTACTTC. Translation: CASSSRGHPYEQYF.

Ten or more counts support this clonotype. The chain carries TRBV7-2 and TRBJ1-2; 8 bases are shared with TRBD1. This CDR3 is built from 15 residues. Losses at the gene ends were 1 base for V and 7 bases for J; bases not matched to a gene: 8. Germline assignment: CDR1 SGHTA and CDR2 FQGNSA. The CDR3 reads CASSLGGQGLTGYTF. The DNA of the CDR3 is TGTGCCAGCAGCTTAGGTGGACAGGGTTTAACTGGCTACACCTTC.

With respect to this clonotype: A much larger clonotype is one base distant, so this may be a read error. The chain uses TRBV10-3 and TRBJ1-4, with D maybe TRBD1 (5 bases). Germline CDR1 and CDR2: ENHRY and SYGVKD. CDR3 length equals 11 residues. Trimming cost V 5 bases and J 17 bases, with 15 bases left between them. The CDR3 loop reads CAISYGTADFF. CDR3 DNA: TGTGCCATCAGTTACGGGACGGCCGACTTTTTT.

This chain's CDR3 is CASSYSGADLYGYTF. Here the CDR3 DNA reads TGTGCCAGCAGTTACTCTGGGGCAGACCTCTATGGCTACACCTTC. The rearrangement joins TRBV6-2 or TRBV6-3 to TRBJ1-2; TRBD1 might be the D (5 bases). The CDR3 is made up of 15 amino acids. Germline V lookup: CDR1 MNHEY, CDR2 SVGEGT. V was shortened by 0 bases and J by 4 bases, with 12 bases between the two germline ends.

Concerning this clonotype itself: A junction boundary mismatches the germline segment, possibly from a read error. The rearrangement links TRBV10-3 to TRBJ2-2; no clear D gene. Germline CDR1 ENHRY, CDR2 SYGVKD. The CDR3 spans 11 residues. CDR3 sequence (DNA): TGTGCCAGCAGTTACGCCTGGGAGCTGTTTTTT. Its translation is CASSYAWELFF.

In its sample, this clonotype was seen a few times. The chain employs TRBV12-3 or TRBV12-4 and TRBJ1-1; 7 nucleotides match TRBD1. The CDR3 contains 14 residues. The V segment lost 6 bases and the J segment 4 bases; nucleotides outside the gene matches: 8. The CDR3 DNA reads as TGTGCCAGCAGCCGAGCCCCAGGGGGCACTGAAGCTTTCTTT. The encoded protein is CASSRAPGGTEAFF.

This clonotype has a count of ten or more. The chain is built from TRBV7-2 and TRBJ2-5; no reliable D call. The V gene's germline CDR1 is SGHTA and CDR2 FQGNSA. The CDR3 covers 17 residues. The V gene lost 1 base and the J gene lost 5 bases, with 20 bases spanning the gap. The CDR3 region is CASSLEVVGSSWETQYF. The CDR3 DNA follows: TGTGCCAGCAGCTTAGAGGTCGTGGGCTCCTCGTGGGAGACCCAGTACTTC.

The V gene is TRBV4-1, the J gene TRBJ1-1; 10 bases map to TRBD1. CDR1 and CDR2 from the germline V gene are MGHRA and YSYEKL. V lost 1 base to trimming and J lost 7 bases; unmatched junction nucleotides: 6. CDR3 length: 15 amino acids. The CDR3 DNA reads as TGCGCCAGCAGCCAAGCTGGACAGGGGGAATATGAAGCTTTCTTT. Its translation is CASSQAGQGEYEAFF.